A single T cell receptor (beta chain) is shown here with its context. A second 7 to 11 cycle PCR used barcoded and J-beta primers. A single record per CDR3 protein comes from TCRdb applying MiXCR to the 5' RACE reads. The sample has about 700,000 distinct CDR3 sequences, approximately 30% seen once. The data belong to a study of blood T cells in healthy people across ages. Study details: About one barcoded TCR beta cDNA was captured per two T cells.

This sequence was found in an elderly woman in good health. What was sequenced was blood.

The CDR3 coding sequence is TGTGCCAGCAGCCAGACAGGGGGCCGCTACGAGCAGTACTTC. Encoded protein: CASSQTGGRYEQYF. The chain recombines TRBV6-2 or TRBV6-3 with TRBJ2-7; 10 bases fit TRBD1. This CDR3 contains 14 residues. CDR1 MNHEY and CDR2 SVGEGT come from the germline V gene. V dropped 6 bases and J dropped 3; count of bases not matched to a gene: 5.